The next 9 T cell receptor beta chains were all read from a single sample in a study of blood T cell repertoires in COVID-19 (dated by TCRdb to the early 2020s). Receptors were amplified or captured by the immunoSEQ multiplex PCR assay. TCRdb mirrors the immuneACCESS table, restricted to in-frame sequences. Some clones are absent from its copies; in checked studies, under half trace to an unresolved V gene, and the reason for the others is unknown. The sample table shows approximately 150,000 clones, and approximately 91% are seen once. Together, the top ten hold roughly 5% of the sample. Sequencing was done on a sample of peripheral blood. The receptor set was obtained from a man younger than 35 with COVID-19, enrolled during active disease.

This chain uses TRBV12-3 or TRBV12-4 with TRBJ1-1, with D unresolved. This CDR3 region has 11 residues. The germline V and J ends were trimmed by 3 bases and 6 bases, with 5 bases remaining between them. The CDR3 protein is CASSLQAEAFF. The DNA for the CDR3 is TGTGCCAGCAGTTTGCAGGCTGAAGCTTTCTTT.

CDR3 nucleotide sequence: TGTGCCAGCAGCCGGGCCCCCGGGACTAGCGGGACGGTATACAATGAGCAGTTCTTC. Translating gives CASSRAPGTSGTVYNEQFF. The chain joins TRBV4-2 to TRBJ2-1; TRBD2 matches 13 bases. Germline loops: CDR1 LGHNA, CDR2 YNFKEQ. CDR3 length: 19 residues. Trimming cost V 4 bases and J 4 bases; bases outside gene matches: 13.

This chain connects TRBV7-8 to TRBJ2-7; 9 bases are a match to TRBD2. CDR1 and CDR2 from the germline V gene are SGHVS and FQNEAQ. Trimming at V came to 5 bases and at J to 0 bases, leaving 5 bases not matched to a gene. CDR3 length: 15 amino acids. CDR3 DNA: TGTGCCAGCAGCGGCGCGGGAGGGAGCTCCTACGAGCAGTACTTC. It encodes CASSGAGGSSYEQYF.

This clone was observed a few times. The V call is TRBV7-2, the J call TRBJ1-1; D gene uncertain. Germline V CDR1 and CDR2: SGHTA, FQGNSA. The CDR3 runs 15 residues. The germline V and J ends were trimmed by 1 base and 5 bases, with 14 bases remaining between them. The CDR3 loop is CASSLVALSRTEAFF. CDR3 in DNA: TGTGCCAGCAGCTTAGTGGCACTTTCGAGGACTGAAGCTTTCTTT.

There are a few counts of this clone. The rearrangement uses TRBV4-3 and TRBJ2-1; 11 nucleotides match TRBD1. After removal of 0 bases from V and 7 bases from J, the junction contained 5 bases not matched to a gene. Germline CDR1 LGHNA, CDR2 YSLEER. The CDR3 contains 16 residues. The CDR3 spells CASSQDPGQGGNEQFF. The CDR3 region has the DNA TGCGCCAGCAGCCAAGACCCGGGACAGGGGGGTAATGAGCAGTTCTTC.

This clone was detected only once. The chain carries TRBV9 and TRBJ2-3; D gene ambiguous. This CDR3 spans 16 amino acids. The V end lost 4 bases, the J end lost 0 bases, and 15 bases lay between the germline ends. The V gene's germline CDR1 is SGDLS and CDR2 YYNGEE. The CDR3, as DNA: TGTGCCAGCAGCCACCCGAGCTACAGTAGCACAGATACGCAGTATTTT. This gives the protein CASSHPSYSSTDTQYF.

This clone was seen only once. The rearrangement joins TRBV5-8 to TRBJ1-4, with D unresolved. V was shortened by 4 bases and J by 8 bases, with 12 bases between the two germline ends. Germline V CDR1 and CDR2: SGHTS, YDEGEE. CDR3 size: 13 residues. The CDR3 DNA sequence: TGTGCCAGCAGCCCCTCGGGGTGGGAAAAACTGTTTTTT. It encodes CASSPSGWEKLFF.

CDR3 sequence (DNA): TGTGCCAGCAGTTCGATAGGGGTCTGGCAGCCCCAGCATTTT. Translation gives CASSSIGVWQPQHF. The V call is TRBV28, the J call TRBJ1-5, with D perhaps matching TRBD1 (5 bases). V was clipped by 4 bases and J by 7 bases, with 14 bases between them. The CDR3 covers 14 residues. Looked up from germline, CDR1 is MDHEN and CDR2 is SYDVKM.

V gene TRBV5-1 combines with J gene TRBJ2-6; D may be TRBD1 (6 bases). The ends were cut back, 3 bases at V and 3 bases at J, with 13 bases in the middle. The CDR3 loop spans 16 amino acids. Germline CDR1 and CDR2: SGHRS and YFSETQ. The DNA of the CDR3 is TGCGCCAGCAGCTATCCCAGGGGCGGTGGGGCCAACGTCCTGACTTTC. This encodes CASSYPRGGGANVLTF.